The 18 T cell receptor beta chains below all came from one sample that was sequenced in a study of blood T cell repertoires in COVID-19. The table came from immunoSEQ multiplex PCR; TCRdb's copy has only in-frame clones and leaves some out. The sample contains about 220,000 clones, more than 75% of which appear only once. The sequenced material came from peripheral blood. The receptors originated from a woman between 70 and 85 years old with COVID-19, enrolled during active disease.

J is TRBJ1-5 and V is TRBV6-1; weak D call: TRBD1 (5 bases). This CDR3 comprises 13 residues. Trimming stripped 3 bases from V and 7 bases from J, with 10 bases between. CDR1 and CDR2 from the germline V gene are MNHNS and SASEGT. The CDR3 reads CASSDGGYQPQHF. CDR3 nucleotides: TGTGCCAGCAGTGACGGGGGGTACCAGCCCCAGCATTTT.

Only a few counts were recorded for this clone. The CDR3 sequence is CAWSVRGTSRSEQYF. The CDR3, as DNA: TGTGCCTGGAGTGTTAGGGGGACGTCCCGCAGCGAGCAGTACTTC. V and J are TRBV30 and TRBJ2-7, with a tentative D call TRBD1 (6 bases). The CDR3 has 15 residues. Deletions cut 0 bases from V and 6 bases from J, with 18 bases between. CDR1 and CDR2 (germline): GTSNPN, SVGIG (reference sequence).

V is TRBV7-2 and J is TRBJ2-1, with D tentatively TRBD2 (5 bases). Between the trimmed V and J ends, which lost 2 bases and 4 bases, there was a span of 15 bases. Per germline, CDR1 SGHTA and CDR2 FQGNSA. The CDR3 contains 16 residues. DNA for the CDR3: TGTGCCAGCAGCTTAAACGGTCTAGCCGAATACAATGAGCAGTTCTTC. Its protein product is CASSLNGLAEYNEQFF. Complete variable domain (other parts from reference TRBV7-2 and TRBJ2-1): GAGVSQSPSNKVTEKGKDVELRCDPISGHTALYWYRQSLGQGLEFLIYFQGNSAPDKSGLPSDRFSAERTGGSVSTLTIQRTQQEDSAVYLCASSLNGLAEYNEQFFGPGTRLTVL.

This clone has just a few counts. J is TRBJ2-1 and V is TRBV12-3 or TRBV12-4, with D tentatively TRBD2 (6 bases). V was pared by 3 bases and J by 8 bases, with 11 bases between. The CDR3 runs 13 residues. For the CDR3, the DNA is TGTGCCAGCAGTTTTTTTGCGGGATATGAGCAGTTCTTC. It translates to CASSFFAGYEQFF.

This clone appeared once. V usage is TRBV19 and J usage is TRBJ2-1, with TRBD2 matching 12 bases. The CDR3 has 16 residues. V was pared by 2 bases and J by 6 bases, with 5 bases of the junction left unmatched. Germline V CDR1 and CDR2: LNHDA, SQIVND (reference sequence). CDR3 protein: CASSINPSGRGNEQFF. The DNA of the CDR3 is TGTGCCAGTAGTATAAATCCTAGCGGGAGGGGCAATGAGCAGTTCTTC. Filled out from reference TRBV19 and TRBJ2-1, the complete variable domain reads DGGITQSPKYLFRKEGQNVTLSCEQNLNHDAMYWYRQDPGQGLRLIYYSQIVNDFQKGDIAEGYSVSREKKESFPLTVTSAQKNPTAFYLCASSINPSGRGNEQFFGPGTRLTVL.

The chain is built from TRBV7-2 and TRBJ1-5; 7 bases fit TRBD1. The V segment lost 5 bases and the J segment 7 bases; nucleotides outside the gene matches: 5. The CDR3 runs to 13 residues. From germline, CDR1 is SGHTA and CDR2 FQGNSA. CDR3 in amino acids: CASSIEDRQPQHF. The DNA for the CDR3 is TGTGCCAGCAGCATAGAGGACAGGCAGCCCCAGCATTTT.

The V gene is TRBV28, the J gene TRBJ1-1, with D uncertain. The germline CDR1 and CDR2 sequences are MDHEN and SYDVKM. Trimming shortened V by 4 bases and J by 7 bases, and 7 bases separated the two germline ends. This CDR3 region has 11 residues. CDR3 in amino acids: CASSYSDEAFF. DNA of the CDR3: TGTGCCAGCAGTTATTCAGATGAAGCTTTCTTT.

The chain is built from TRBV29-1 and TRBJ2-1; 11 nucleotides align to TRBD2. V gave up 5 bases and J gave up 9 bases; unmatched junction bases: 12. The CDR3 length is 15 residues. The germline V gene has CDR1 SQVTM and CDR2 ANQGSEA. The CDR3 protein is CSVTRLAGKAGEQFF. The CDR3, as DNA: TGCAGCGTTACCCGACTAGCGGGGAAGGCGGGTGAGCAGTTCTTC.

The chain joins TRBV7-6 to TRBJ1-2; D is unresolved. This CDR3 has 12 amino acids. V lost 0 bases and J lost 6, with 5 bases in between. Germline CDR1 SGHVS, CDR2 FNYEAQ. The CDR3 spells CASSLAVDGYTF. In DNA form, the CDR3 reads TGTGCCAGCAGCTTAGCGGTAGATGGCTACACCTTC.

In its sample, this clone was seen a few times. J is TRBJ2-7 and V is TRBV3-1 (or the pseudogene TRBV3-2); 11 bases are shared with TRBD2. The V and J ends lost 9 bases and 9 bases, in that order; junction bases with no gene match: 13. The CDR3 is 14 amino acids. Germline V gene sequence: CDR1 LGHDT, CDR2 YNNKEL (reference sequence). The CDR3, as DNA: TGTGCCAGTGGACAACTAGCGGGAGTGCCTGGGCAGTACTTC. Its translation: CASGQLAGVPGQYF.

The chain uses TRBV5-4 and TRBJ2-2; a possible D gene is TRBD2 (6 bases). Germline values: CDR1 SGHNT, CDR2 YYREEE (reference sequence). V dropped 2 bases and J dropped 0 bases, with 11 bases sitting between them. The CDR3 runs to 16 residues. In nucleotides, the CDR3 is TGTGCCAGCAGCTTTGGCGGGGCGACGAACACCGGGGAGCTGTTTTTT. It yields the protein CASSFGGATNTGELFF.

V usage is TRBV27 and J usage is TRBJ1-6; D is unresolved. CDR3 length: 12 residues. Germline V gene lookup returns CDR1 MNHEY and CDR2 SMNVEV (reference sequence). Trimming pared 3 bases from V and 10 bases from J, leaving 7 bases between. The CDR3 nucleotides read TGTGCCAGCAGTTTGTCTTTCTCACCCCTCCACTTT. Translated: CASSLSFSPLHF.

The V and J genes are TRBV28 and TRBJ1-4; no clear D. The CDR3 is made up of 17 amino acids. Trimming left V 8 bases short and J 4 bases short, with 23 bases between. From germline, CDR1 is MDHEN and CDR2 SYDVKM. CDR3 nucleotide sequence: TGTGCCAGCCGTCCACCGGGTACAAAAGTATTTAATGAAAAACTGTTTTTT. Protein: CASRPPGTKVFNEKLFF.

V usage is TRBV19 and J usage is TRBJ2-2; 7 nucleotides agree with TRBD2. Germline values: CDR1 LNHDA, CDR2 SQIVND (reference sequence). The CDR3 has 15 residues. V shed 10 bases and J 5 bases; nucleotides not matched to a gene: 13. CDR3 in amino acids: CATHPAGVETGELFF. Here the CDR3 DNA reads TGTGCCACCCACCCCGCGGGAGTAGAAACCGGGGAGCTGTTTTTT.

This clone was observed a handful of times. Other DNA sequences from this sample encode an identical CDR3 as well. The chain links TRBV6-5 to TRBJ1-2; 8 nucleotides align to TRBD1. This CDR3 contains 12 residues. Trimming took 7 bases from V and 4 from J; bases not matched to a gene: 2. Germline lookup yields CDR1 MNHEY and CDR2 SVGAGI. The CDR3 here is CASNDRGYGYTF. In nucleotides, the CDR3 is TGTGCCAGCAACGACAGGGGCTATGGCTACACCTTC.

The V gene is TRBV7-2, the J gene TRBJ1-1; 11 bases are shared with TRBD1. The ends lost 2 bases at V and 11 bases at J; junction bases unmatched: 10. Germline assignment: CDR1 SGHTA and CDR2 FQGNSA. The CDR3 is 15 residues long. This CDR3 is CASSLHPGQGALAFF. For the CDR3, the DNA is TGTGCCAGCAGCTTACATCCCGGACAGGGGGCGCTTGCTTTCTTT.

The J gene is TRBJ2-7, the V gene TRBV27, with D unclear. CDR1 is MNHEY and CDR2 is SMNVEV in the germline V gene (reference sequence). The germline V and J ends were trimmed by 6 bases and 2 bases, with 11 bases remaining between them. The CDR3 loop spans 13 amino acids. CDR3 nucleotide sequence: TGTGCCAGCAGGAGAGACACAGCCTACGAGCAGTACTTC. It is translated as CASRRDTAYEQYF.

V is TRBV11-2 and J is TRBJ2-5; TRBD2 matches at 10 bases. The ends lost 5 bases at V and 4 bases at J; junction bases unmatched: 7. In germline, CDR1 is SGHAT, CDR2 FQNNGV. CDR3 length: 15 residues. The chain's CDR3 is CASSNRLAGGETQYF. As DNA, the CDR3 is TGTGCCAGCAGCAACAGACTAGCGGGCGGAGAGACCCAGTACTTC. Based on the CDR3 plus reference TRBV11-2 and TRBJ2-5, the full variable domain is EAGVAQSPRYKIIEKRQSVAFWCNPISGHATLYWYQQILGQGPKLLIQFQNNGVVDDSQLPKDRFSAERLKGVDSTLKIQPAKLEDSAVYLCASSNRLAGGETQYFGPGTRLLVL.